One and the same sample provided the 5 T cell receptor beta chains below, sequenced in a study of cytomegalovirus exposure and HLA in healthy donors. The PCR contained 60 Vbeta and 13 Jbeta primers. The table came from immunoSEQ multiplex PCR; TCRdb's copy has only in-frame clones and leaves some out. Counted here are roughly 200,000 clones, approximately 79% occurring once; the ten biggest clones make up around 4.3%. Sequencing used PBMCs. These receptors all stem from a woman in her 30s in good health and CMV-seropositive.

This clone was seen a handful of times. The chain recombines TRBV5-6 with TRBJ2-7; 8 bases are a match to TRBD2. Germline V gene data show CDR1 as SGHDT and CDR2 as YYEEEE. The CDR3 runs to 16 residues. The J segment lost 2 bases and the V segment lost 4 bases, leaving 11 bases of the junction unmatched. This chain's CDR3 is CASSPLAAGFAYEQYF. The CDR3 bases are TGTGCCAGCAGCCCACTAGCGGCGGGGTTTGCCTACGAGCAGTACTTC.

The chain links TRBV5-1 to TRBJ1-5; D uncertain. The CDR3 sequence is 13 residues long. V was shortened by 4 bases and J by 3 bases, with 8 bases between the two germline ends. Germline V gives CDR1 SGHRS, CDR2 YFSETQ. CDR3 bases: TGCGCCAGCAGCCCAGATCTCAATCAGCCCCAGCATTTT. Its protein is CASSPDLNQPQHF. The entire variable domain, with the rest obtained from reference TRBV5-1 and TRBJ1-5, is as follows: KAGVTQTPRYLIKTRGQQVTLSCSPISGHRSVSWYQQTPGQGLQFLFEYFSETQRNKGNFPGRFSGRQFSNSRSEMNVSTLELGDSALYLCASSPDLNQPQHFGDGTRLSIL.

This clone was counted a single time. Here the CDR3 reads CASSLLAGGPYEQYF. The CDR3 DNA reads as TGTGCCAGCAGCCTACTAGCGGGAGGACCCTACGAGCAGTACTTC. The V gene is TRBV11-3, the J gene TRBJ2-7; 12 nucleotides match TRBD2. The CDR3 runs 15 residues. J lost 2 bases, V lost 5 bases, and 4 bases had no gene match. Germline-derived CDR1 and CDR2 are SGHNT and YENEEA.

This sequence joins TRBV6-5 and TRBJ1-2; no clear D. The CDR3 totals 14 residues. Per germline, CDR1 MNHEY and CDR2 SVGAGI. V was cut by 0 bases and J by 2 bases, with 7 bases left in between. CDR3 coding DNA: TGTGCCAGCAGTTACTCCGTCCGGAACTATGGCTACACCTTC. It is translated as CASSYSVRNYGYTF.

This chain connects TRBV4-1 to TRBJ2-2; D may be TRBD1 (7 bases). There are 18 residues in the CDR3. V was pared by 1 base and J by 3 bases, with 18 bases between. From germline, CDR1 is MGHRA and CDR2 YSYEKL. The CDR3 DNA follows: TGCGCCAGCAGCCAAGCCCCTGGGCAGGGGGACTACACCGGGGAGCTGTTTTTT. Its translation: CASSQAPGQGDYTGELFF.